The sequence of this TCR beta chain was determined in a study of control samples from healthy donors and cancer patients. The CDR3 length is 18 residues. Trimming cost V 1 base and J 0 bases, with 18 bases left between them. Germline V lookup: CDR1 LGHNT, CDR2 FRNRAP. Only in-frame clones appear in the TCRdb table, and some are missing; sequencing was by immunoSEQ multiplex PCR. This sample has more than 75,000 clones; around three quarters occur once, and the top ten carry 8% to 11%. The sequence was collected from a woman between 25 and 40 years old in good health. Sequencing was done on a sample of blood. The V call is TRBV12-5, the J call TRBJ1-1; a weak D match, TRBD1 (5 bases). This chain's CDR3 is CASGLAPAGVIMNTEAFF. The CDR3 DNA is TGTGCTAGTGGTTTGGCCCCCGCGGGGGTGATCATGAACACTGAAGCTTTCTTT.